This TCR beta chain was obtained from a study of blood T cell repertoires in COVID-19. The wider study: The United States, Italy and Spain were the sources of the acute and convalescent COVID-19 samples. Sample material is recorded as cDNA or gDNA derived from T cells, B-cell-depleted T cells, or PBMCs.

The CDR3 is 12 amino acids. V lost 6 bases and J lost 1, with 8 bases in between. Germline-derived CDR1 and CDR2 are SQVTM and ANQGSEA. How the authors handled the data: For nucleated cells, counts were estimated from reference gene primer amplification. Generated by immunoSEQ multiplex PCR, the TCRdb table keeps only in-frame clones and is missing some. That table gives V, J and clone size, and the DNA gave D and trimming. The sample includes about 190,000 clones, approximately 86% of them seen just once. This sequence joins TRBV29-1 and TRBJ2-3; weak D call: TRBD1 (6 bases). The origin of this receptor is a man aged 25 to 40 with acute or convalescent COVID-19. The sequenced sample was peripheral blood. CDR3 region: CSVRTGTDTQYF. The CDR3 DNA reads as TGCAGCGTCCGGACAGGCACAGATACGCAGTATTTT.